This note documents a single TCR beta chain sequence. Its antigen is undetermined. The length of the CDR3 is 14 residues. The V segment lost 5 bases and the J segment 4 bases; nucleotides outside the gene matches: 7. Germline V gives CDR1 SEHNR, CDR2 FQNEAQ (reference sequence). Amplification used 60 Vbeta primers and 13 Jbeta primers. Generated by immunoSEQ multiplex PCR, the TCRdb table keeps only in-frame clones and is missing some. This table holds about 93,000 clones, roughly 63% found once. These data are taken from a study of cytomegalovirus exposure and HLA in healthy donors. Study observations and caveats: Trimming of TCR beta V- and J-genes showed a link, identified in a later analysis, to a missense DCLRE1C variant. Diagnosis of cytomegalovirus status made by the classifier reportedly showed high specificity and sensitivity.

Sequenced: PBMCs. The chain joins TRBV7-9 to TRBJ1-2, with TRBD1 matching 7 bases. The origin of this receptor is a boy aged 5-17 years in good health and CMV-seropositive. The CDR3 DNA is TGTGCCAGCAGCCCGGCGACAGGGAGCTATGGCTACACCTTC. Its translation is CASSPATGSYGYTF.